The T cell receptor beta chain described here comes from a study of identical twins. Points from the study as a whole: Out-of-frame beta chain sequences displayed weaker excess sharing between twins. Whereas memory repertoires showed no such difference, abundant cord blood beta clonotypes carried fewer insertions.

Through template switching, a universal primer site was introduced, and the cDNA contained unique molecular identifiers. From the 5' RACE reads, TCRdb called clonotypes with MiXCR, one entry per CDR3 protein. The sample shows some 1,600,000 distinct CDR3 sequences, about 32% of them seen only once. All of the donors were Caucasians in good health. Of note for this clonotype: The antigen is undetermined.

This CDR3 spans 13 amino acids. Between the trimmed V and J ends, which lost 7 bases and 3 bases, there was a span of 11 bases. V usage is TRBV12-3 or TRBV12-4 and J usage is TRBJ2-3, with D perhaps matching TRBD2 (5 bases). Sequenced: cord blood. This TCR was recovered from a newborn girl in good health. The CDR3 is CASTGIGTDTQYF. CDR3 coding DNA: TGTGCCAGCACCGGGATAGGGACAGATACGCAGTATTTT.